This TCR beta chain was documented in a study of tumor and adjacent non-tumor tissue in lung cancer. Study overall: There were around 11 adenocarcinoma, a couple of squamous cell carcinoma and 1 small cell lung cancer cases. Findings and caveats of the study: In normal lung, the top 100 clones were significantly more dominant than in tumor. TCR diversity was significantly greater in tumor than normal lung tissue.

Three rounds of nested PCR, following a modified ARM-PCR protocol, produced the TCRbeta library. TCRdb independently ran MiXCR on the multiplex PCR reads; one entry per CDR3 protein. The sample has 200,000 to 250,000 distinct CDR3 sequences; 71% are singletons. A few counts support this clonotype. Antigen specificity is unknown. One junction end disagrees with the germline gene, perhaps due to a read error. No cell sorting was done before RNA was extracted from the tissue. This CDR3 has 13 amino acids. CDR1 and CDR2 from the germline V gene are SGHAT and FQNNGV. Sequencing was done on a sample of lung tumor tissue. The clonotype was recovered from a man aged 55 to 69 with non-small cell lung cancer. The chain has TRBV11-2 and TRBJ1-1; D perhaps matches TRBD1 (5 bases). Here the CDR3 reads CAGSLRGRDFTFF. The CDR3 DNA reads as TGTGCCGGCAGCTTGCGCGGCAGGGATTTCACTTTCTTT.